The 14 T cell receptor beta chains in this list originate from one sample, sequenced in a study of T-cell reconstitution after alpha-beta-depleted transplantation in children (TCRdb year 2016). In light of the paper, this sample's treatment or condition label describes: allogeneic hematopoietic cell transplantation with graft depleted of TCRalphabeta T cells and CD19 B cells. The library was generated by PCR. The reads were generated on an Illumina HiSeq 2500. TCR libraries were prepared with molecular barcoding, using unique molecular identifiers to normalize TCRbeta repertoire quantification. Using fastp trimming at Q25 and MiXCR clonotype assembly, TCRdb reanalyzed the public sequencing data and kept in-frame beta chains. All rows with the same CDR3 protein become a single entry with the most common DNA and genes. In this sample the table shows a few hundred thousand distinct CDR3 sequences, about an eighth of which occur a single time. The top ten clonotypes cover approximately 2.1% of the sample.

The specimen was PBMCs, mostly from graft donor cells, collected 360 days after TCRalphabeta/CD19-depleted stem cell transplant. Source of these receptors: a male patient younger than 18 who had a stem cell transplant for acute myeloid leukemia, so the T cells may come from the graft donor.

The V and J genes are TRBV7-6 and TRBJ1-5; D gene uncertain. Germline V gene sequence: CDR1 SGHVS, CDR2 FNYEAQ. Trimming stripped 4 bases from V and 5 bases from J, with 6 bases between. The CDR3 totals 12 residues. The CDR3 DNA sequence: TGTGCCAGCAGCTCTACCGATCAGCCCCAGCATTTT. It codes for CASSSTDQPQHF.

DNA for the CDR3: TGCAGCGTTGCCACAAACTATGGCTACACCTTC. Its translation is CSVATNYGYTF. The chain couples TRBV29-1 to TRBJ1-2, with D uncertain. The CDR3 extends over 11 amino acids. Germline V gives CDR1 SQVTM, CDR2 ANQGSEA. V shed 4 bases and J shed 2 bases, with 5 bases lying between them.

This clonotype was counted only a few times. The CDR3 region is CASSQPPRGKEQFF. CDR3 DNA sequence: TGTGCCAGCAGCCAACCACCGAGGGGTAAGGAGCAGTTCTTC. The chain joins TRBV3-1 to TRBJ2-1; the D call may be TRBD1 or TRBD2 (5 bases each). The CDR3 has 14 amino acids. Germline values: CDR1 LGHDT, CDR2 YNNKEL (reference sequence). V was cut by 2 bases and J by 10 bases, with 15 bases left in between.

This clonotype showed up many times. This chain joins TRBV4-2 and TRBJ2-1, with D tentatively TRBD1 or TRBD2 (5 bases each). CDR1 LGHNA and CDR2 YNFKEQ come from the germline V gene. The germline V and J ends were trimmed by 0 bases and 8 bases, with 14 bases remaining between them. This CDR3 has 15 residues. CDR3 amino acids: CASSQDWTGTHEQFF. The DNA of the CDR3 is TGTGCCAGCAGCCAAGATTGGACCGGGACCCATGAGCAGTTCTTC.

The chain recombines TRBV6-2 or TRBV6-3 with TRBJ2-2; D is unclear. Per germline, CDR1 MNHEY and CDR2 SVGEGT. The CDR3 covers 13 residues. Trimming shortened V by 8 bases and J by 2 bases, and 9 bases separated the two germline ends. DNA for the CDR3: TGTGCCAGCGCCTTACTTAACACCGGGGAGCTGTTTTTT. Protein: CASALLNTGELFF.

This clonotype was counted a few times. The CDR3 region is CASRISGYEQYF. The CDR3 coding sequence is TGTGCCAGCAGGATATCCGGCTACGAGCAGTACTTC. The rearrangement links TRBV6-2 or TRBV6-3 to TRBJ2-7; D ambiguous. The ends were cut back, 6 bases at V and 3 bases at J, with 9 bases in the middle. The CDR3 totals 12 residues. Germline loops: CDR1 MNHEY, CDR2 SVGEGT.

This clonotype was observed a single time. This sequence joins TRBV12-3 or TRBV12-4 and TRBJ2-1, with a tentative D call TRBD2 (5 bases). V dropped 10 bases and J dropped 0 bases, with 16 bases sitting between them. This CDR3 spans 15 amino acids. Written as DNA, the CDR3 is TGTGCCACCGCGTTCGGGGAAAGCTCCTACAATGAGCAGTTCTTC. Amino acid sequence: CATAFGESSYNEQFF.

This clonotype was seen ten or more times. The rearrangement links TRBV20-1 to TRBJ1-6, with D maybe TRBD1 (5 bases). From germline, CDR1 is DFQATT and CDR2 SNEGSKA (reference sequence). The V end was cut by 2 bases, the J end by 8 bases, with 10 bases between. The CDR3 loop spans 13 amino acids. DNA of the CDR3: TGCAGTGCTAGACGGGGACCCCATTCACCCCTCCACTTT. Translation: CSARRGPHSPLHF.

In regard to this clonotype: An end of the junction does not agree with germline; a read error may underlie this. The chain couples TRBV2 to TRBJ2-2; TRBD2 agrees at 8 bases. Germline V CDR1 and CDR2: SNHLY, FYNNEI. The length of the CDR3 is 15 residues. CDR3 DNA sequence: TGTGCCAGCAGTCCCGGGACTAGTAACATCGGGGAGCTGTTTTTT. It encodes CASSPGTSNIGELFF. The full variable domain, its missing parts supplied by reference TRBV2 and TRBJ2-2, is EPEVTQTPSHQVTQMGQEVILRCVPISNHLYFYWYRQILGQKVEFLVSFYNNEISEKSEIFDDQFSVERPDGSNFTLKIRSTKLEDSAMYFCASSPGTSNIGELFFGEGSRLTVL.

This clonotype was detected only a few times. The chain uses TRBV7-2 and TRBJ2-2; possibly TRBD2 for D (5 bases). The V and J ends lost 6 bases and 2 bases respectively, with 13 bases between them. This CDR3 is 15 amino acids long. Germline V lookup: CDR1 SGHTA, CDR2 FQGNSA. The CDR3 here is CASRRTGINTGELFF. CDR3 sequence (DNA): TGTGCCAGCAGACGGACGGGGATCAACACCGGGGAGCTGTTTTTT.

The sample holds a few counts of this clonotype. V is TRBV15 and J is TRBJ2-3; 8 nucleotides match TRBD2. V dropped 1 base and J dropped 2; count of bases not matched to a gene: 8. Per germline, CDR1 LNHNV and CDR2 YYDKDF (reference sequence). The CDR3 extends over 17 amino acids. The CDR3 sequence is CATSRGSGKDFTDTQYF. The CDR3 nucleotides read TGTGCCACCAGCAGAGGTAGCGGGAAAGATTTCACAGATACGCAGTATTTT.

The chain employs TRBV7-2 and TRBJ2-2, with TRBD2 matching over 9 bases. The CDR3 contains 16 residues. CDR1 and CDR2 (germline): SGHTA, FQGNSA. J was trimmed by 1 base and V by 5 bases; bases with no gene match: 5. The CDR3 spells CASSHPSGMNTGELFF. The DNA for the CDR3 is TGTGCCAGCAGCCACCCTAGCGGGATGAACACCGGGGAGCTGTTTTTT.

A few counts support this clonotype. The gene calls are TRBV28 and TRBJ1-4, with unresolved D. V was cut by 5 bases and J by 8 bases, with 15 bases left in between. This CDR3 spans 14 amino acids. Germline V lookup: CDR1 MDHEN, CDR2 SYDVKM. The CDR3 here is CASSLRRADEKLFF. The CDR3 DNA reads TGTGCCAGCAGTCTTCGGCGGGCCGACGAAAAACTGTTTTTT.

The chain's CDR3 is CASSIASGTGWTDTQYF. For the CDR3, the DNA is TGCGCCAGCAGCATCGCCTCCGGGACAGGGTGGACAGATACGCAGTATTTT. The chain uses TRBV5-1 and TRBJ2-3, with 9 bases aligning to TRBD1. Germline CDR1 and CDR2: SGHRS and YFSETQ. CDR3 length: 17 residues. V lost 4 bases to trimming and J lost 3 bases; unmatched junction nucleotides: 12.